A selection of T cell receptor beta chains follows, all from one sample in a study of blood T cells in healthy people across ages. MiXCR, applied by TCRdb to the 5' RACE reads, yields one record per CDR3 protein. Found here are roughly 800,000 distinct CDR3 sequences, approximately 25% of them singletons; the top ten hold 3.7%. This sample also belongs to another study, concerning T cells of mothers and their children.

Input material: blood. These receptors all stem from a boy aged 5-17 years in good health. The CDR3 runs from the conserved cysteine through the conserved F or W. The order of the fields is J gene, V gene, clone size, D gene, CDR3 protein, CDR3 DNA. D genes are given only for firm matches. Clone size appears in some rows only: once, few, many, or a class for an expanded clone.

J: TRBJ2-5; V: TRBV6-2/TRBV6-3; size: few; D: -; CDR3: CASSKGTYQETQYF; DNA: TGTGCCAGCAGTAAGGGGACGTACCAAGAGACCCAGTACTTC
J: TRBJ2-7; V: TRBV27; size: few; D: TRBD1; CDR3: CASSQWDRVYEQYF; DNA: TGTGCCAGCAGTCAATGGGACAGGGTCTACGAGCAGTACTTC
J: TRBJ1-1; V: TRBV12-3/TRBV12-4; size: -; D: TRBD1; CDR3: CASTIGQGKAFF; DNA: TGTGCCAGCACCATAGGACAGGGGAAAGCTTTCTTT
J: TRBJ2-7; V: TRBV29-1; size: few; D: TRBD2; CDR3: CSVEVRLAGNGEQYF; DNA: TGCAGCGTTGAAGTCCGACTAGCGGGAAATGGCGAGCAGTACTTC
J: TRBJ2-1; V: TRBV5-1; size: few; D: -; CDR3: CASSWDGQEYNEQFF; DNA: TGCGCCAGCAGCTGGGATGGGCAGGAGTACAATGAGCAGTTCTTC
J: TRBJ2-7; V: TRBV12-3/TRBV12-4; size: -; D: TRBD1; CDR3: CASSPPGQGFSYEQYF; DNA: TGTGCCAGCAGTCCCCCGGGACAGGGGTTCTCCTACGAGCAGTACTTC
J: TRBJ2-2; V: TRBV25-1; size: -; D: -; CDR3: CASSDVGLGTGELFF; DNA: TGTGCCAGCAGTGACGTGGGGCTGGGGACCGGGGAGCTGTTTTTT
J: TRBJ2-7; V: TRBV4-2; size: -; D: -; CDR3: CASSPLYPEAYYEQYF; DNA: TGTGCCAGCAGCCCACTTTACCCGGAGGCCTACTACGAGCAGTACTTC
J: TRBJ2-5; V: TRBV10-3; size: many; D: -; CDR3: CAISDFGSGYQETQYF; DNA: TGTGCCATCAGTGATTTCGGCTCGGGGTACCAAGAGACCCAGTACTTC
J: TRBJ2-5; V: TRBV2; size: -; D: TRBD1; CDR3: CASSATGEETQYF; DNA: TGTGCCAGCAGTGCAACAGGGGAAGAGACCCAGTACTTC
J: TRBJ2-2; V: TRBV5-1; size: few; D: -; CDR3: CASSTSVGATGELFF; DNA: TGCGCCAGCAGTACCTCCGTGGGGGCCACCGGGGAGCTGTTTTTT
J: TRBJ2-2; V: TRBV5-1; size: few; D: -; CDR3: CASSTTGPGELFF; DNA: TGCGCCAGCAGCACCACAGGGCCCGGGGAGCTGTTTTTT
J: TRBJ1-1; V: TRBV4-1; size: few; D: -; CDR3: CASSQGGGLGGTEAFF; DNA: TGCGCCAGCAGCCAAGGAGGGGGGTTGGGCGGCACTGAAGCTTTCTTT
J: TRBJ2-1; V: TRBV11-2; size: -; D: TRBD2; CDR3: CASSLVASGVNEQFF; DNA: TGTGCCAGCAGCTTAGTGGCTAGCGGGGTAAATGAGCAGTTCTTC
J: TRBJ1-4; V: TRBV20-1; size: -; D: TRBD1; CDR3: CSADPGQGDQKLFF; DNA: TGCAGTGCGGACCCGGGACAGGGGGATCAAAAACTGTTTTTT
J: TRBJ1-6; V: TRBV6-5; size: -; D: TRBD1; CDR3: CASSYSTGSSPLHF; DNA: TGTGCCAGCAGTTACTCGACAGGGAGTTCACCCCTCCACTTT
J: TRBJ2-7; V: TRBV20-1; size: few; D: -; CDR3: CSASAGNSYEQYF; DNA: TGCAGTGCTAGCGCAGGGAACTCCTACGAGCAGTACTTC
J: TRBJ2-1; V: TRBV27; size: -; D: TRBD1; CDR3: CASSPWTGRGSSEQFF; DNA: TGTGCCAGCAGTCCGTGGACAGGGCGGGGTTCTAGTGAGCAGTTCTTC
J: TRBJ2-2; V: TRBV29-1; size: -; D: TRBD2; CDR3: CSALGLAGENTGELFF; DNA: TGCAGCGCATTAGGACTAGCGGGAGAGAACACCGGGGAGCTGTTTTTT
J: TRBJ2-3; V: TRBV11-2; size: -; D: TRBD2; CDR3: CASSAASSGGAPSTASRDTQYF; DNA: TGTGCCAGCAGCGCAGCCTCTAGCGGGGGGGCCCCGAGTACTGCCTCCCGAGATACGCAGTATTTT
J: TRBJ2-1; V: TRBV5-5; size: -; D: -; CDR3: CASSLEVSVSNGQFF; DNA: TGTGCCAGCAGCTTGGAAGTTAGCGTGTCCAATGGGCAGTTCTTC
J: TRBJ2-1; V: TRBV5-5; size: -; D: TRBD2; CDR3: CASSFGLATYNEQFF; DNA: TGTGCCAGCAGCTTCGGACTAGCGACTTACAATGAGCAGTTCTTC
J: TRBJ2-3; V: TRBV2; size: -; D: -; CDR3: CASSEQYGGPADTQYF; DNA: TGTGCCAGCAGTGAACAGTATGGGGGGCCCGCAGATACGCAGTATTTT
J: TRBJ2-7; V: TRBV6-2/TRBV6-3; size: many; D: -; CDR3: CASSRYEQYF; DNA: TGTGCCAGCAGCCGCTACGAGCAGTACTTC
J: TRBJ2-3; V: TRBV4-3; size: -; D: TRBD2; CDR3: CASSQESVKAGGLSDTQYF; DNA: TGCGCCAGCAGCCAAGAATCGGTTAAAGCGGGAGGGTTATCAGATACGCAGTATTTT
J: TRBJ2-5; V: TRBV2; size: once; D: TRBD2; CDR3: CASSGYSGRGETQYF; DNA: TGTGCCAGCAGTGGGTATAGCGGGAGAGGAGAGACCCAGTACTTC
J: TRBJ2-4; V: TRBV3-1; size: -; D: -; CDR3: CASSQGADGTWNIQYF; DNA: TGTGCCAGCAGCCAAGGGGCTGACGGGACGTGGAACATTCAGTACTTC
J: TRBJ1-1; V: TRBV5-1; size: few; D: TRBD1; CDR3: CATSGTGGTEAFF; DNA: TGCGCCACCTCCGGGACAGGGGGCACTGAAGCTTTCTTT
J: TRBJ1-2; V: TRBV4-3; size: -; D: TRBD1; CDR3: CASSPSDRVSFGYTF; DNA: TGCGCCAGCAGCCCGAGCGACAGGGTTTCTTTTGGCTACACCTTC
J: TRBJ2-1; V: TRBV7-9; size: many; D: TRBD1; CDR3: CASSVGQGAGDEQFF; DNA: TGTGCCAGCAGCGTGGGACAGGGGGCCGGGGATGAGCAGTTCTTC
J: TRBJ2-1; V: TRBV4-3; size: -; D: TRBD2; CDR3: CASSQDFGLAVYNEQFF; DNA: TGCGCCAGCAGCCAAGATTTCGGACTAGCGGTATACAATGAGCAGTTCTTC
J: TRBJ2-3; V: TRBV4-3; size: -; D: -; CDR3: CASSPDGGDVDTQYF; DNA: TGCGCCAGCAGCCCCGACGGGGGTGATGTAGATACGCAGTATTTT
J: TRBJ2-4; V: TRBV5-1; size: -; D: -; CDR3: CASRPDLAKNIQYF; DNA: TGCGCCAGCAGGCCGGATCTAGCCAAAAACATTCAGTACTTC
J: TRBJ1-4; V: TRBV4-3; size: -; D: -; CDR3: CASSQVSQEHEKLFF; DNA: TGCGCCAGCAGCCAAGTCTCACAGGAACATGAAAAACTGTTTTTT
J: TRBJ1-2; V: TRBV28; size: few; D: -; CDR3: CATALGGTGYTF; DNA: TGTGCCACCGCACTAGGGGGAACGGGCTACACCTTC
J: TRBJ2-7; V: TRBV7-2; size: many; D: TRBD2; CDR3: CASSSLAGAYEQYF; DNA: TGTGCCAGCAGCTCTCTAGCGGGGGCCTACGAGCAGTACTTC
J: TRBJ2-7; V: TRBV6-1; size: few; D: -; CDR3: CASTPGRLTYEQYF; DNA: TGTGCCAGCACCCCGGGCAGGTTGACCTACGAGCAGTACTTC
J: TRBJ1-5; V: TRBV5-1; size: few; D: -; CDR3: CASSLGQTEMYNQPQHF; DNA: TGCGCCAGCAGCCTCGGACAGACCGAAATGTACAATCAGCCCCAGCATTTT
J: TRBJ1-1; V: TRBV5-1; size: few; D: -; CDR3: CASSLGTAAATEAFF; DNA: TGCGCCAGCAGCTTGGGGACCGCGGCGGCCACTGAAGCTTTCTTT
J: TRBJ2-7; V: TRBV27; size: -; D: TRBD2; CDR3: CASSGGDFDEQYF; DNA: TGTGCCAGCTCCGGGGGGGACTTCGACGAGCAGTACTTC
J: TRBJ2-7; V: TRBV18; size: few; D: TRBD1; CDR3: CASSSIQGSSYEQYF; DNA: TGTGCCAGCTCATCGATACAGGGGAGCTCCTACGAGCAGTACTTC
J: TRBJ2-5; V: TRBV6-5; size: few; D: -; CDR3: CASSYGQGRGETQYF; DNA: TGTGCCAGCAGTTACGGCCAGGGACGAGGGGAGACCCAGTACTTC
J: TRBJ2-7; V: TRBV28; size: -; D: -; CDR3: CASSVDFPSTRGTYEQYF; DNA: TGTGCCAGCAGTGTGGACTTCCCCTCAACTAGAGGGACCTACGAGCAGTACTTC
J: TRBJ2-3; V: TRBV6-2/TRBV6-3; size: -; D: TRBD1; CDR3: CASRTGQETDTQYF; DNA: TGTGCCAGCCGTACTGGACAGGAGACAGATACGCAGTATTTT
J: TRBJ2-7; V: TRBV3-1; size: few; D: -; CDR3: CASSQASAPRSYEQYF; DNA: TGTGCCAGCAGCCAAGCTTCTGCCCCAAGATCCTACGAGCAGTACTTC
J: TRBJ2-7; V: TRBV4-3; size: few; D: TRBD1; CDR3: CASSHTGTGSSYEQYF; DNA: TGCGCCAGCAGCCATACCGGGACAGGGAGCTCCTACGAGCAGTACTTC
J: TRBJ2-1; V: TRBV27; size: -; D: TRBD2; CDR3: CASSLGLASGEQFF; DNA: TGTGCCAGCAGTTTGGGACTAGCTAGCGGTGAGCAGTTCTTC
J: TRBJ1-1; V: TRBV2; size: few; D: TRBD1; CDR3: CASSEGTGKATEAFF; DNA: TGTGCCAGCAGTGAAGGGACAGGGAAGGCCACTGAAGCTTTCTTT
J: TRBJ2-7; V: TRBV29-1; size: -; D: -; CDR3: CSVLENRYEQYF; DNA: TGCAGCGTTCTTGAGAACCGCTACGAGCAGTACTTC
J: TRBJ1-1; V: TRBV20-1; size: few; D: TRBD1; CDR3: CSADARTGSTEAFF; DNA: TGCAGTGCTGACGCGCGGACAGGGAGCACTGAAGCTTTCTTT
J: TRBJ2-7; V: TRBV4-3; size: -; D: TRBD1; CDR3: CASSQEGGPFYEQYF; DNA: TGCGCCAGCAGCCAGGAAGGGGGCCCGTTCTACGAGCAGTACTTC
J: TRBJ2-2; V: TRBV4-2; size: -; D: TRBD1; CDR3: CASSPGGTGDNTGELFF; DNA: TGTGCCAGCAGCCCAGGCGGGACAGGGGATAACACCGGGGAGCTGTTTTTT
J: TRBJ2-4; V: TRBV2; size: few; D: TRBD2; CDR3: CASRGLVQNIQYF; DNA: TGTGCCAGCAGAGGACTAGTACAAAACATTCAGTACTTC
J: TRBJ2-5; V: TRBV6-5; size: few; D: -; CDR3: CASSYSGSTQETQYF; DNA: TGTGCCAGCAGTTACTCGGGCAGCACGCAAGAGACCCAGTACTTC
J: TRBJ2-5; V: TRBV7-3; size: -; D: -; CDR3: CASSEGPGSSETQYF; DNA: TGTGCCAGCAGCGAAGGACCAGGGTCGTCCGAGACCCAGTACTTC